This TCR beta chain emerged from a study of blood T cells in healthy people across ages. Broader study findings: The fall in TCR beta diversity per million T cells was roughly linear with age. The authors considered diversity estimates from one million T cells to be underestimates.

CDR1 and CDR2 from the germline V gene are LGHDT and YNNKEL (reference sequence). The CDR3 is 14 residues long. About this clonotype: The antigen is unknown.

Using a J-beta primer mix together with a sample-barcoded 5' primer, a second PCR was run for roughly 7 to 12 cycles. TCRdb used MiXCR to reprocess the 5' RACE reads, holding one entry per CDR3 protein. The repertoire holds 450,000 to 650,000 distinct CDR3 sequences, with about 24% as singletons. The data also belong to a second study, concerning T cells of mothers and their children. That study reports: All RNA that had been extracted was used for cDNA synthesis at around 1.4 ug per 15 ul.

Material: blood. This clonotype was sampled from a boy aged 10-17 years in good health. This chain uses TRBV3-1 with TRBJ2-5; D gene uncertain. The J call is doubtful: the DNA matches TRBJ2-1 better. The CDR3, as DNA: TGTGCCAGCAGCCAAGGCCAACGTCGGCATGAGCAGTTCTTC. Protein product: CASSQGQRRHEQFF.